These 3 T cell receptor beta chains came from one sample sequenced in a study of T cells in women clearing cervical HPV infection. The data were produced by immunoSEQ multiplex PCR, yet TCRdb's version contains in-frame clones alone and is incomplete. The table counts about 20,000 clones; more than 6% lies in the top ten. The sequenced material came from blood buffy coat. The receptors here all came from a woman between 18 and 75 years old with a cervical HPV16 infection that either progressed to CIN3+ or cleared (not recorded which).

About this clone: The germline gene is not matched at one end of the junction; a read error may be the cause. From the germline J gene comes the end of the CDR3, since the read stops 3 residues before it. V gene TRBV5-1 combines with J gene TRBJ2-3; TRBD2 agrees at 15 bases. Germline V gene lookup returns CDR1 SGHRS and CDR2 YFSETQ. The CDR3 runs to 16 residues. The CDR3 bases that were read are TGCGCCAGCTCGTTAGGACTAGCGGGAGGGCCAGAGACG. This codes for CASSLGLAGGPET. The whole CDR3 protein is CASSLGLAGGPETQYF. The variable domain in full, completed from reference TRBV5-1 and TRBJ2-3, reads KAGVTQTPRYLIKTRGQQVTLSCSPISGHRSVSWYQQTPGQGLQFLFEYFSETQRNKGNFPGRFSGRQFSNSRSEMNVSTLELGDSALYLCASSLGLAGGPETQYFGPGTRLTVL.

Of note for this clone: The sequenced fragment ends 3 residues before the CDR3 boundary, so the rest is inferred from the germline J gene. The chain carries TRBV27 and TRBJ2-4, with TRBD2 matching 8 bases. There are 15 residues in the CDR3. CDR1 and CDR2 from the germline V gene are MNHEY and SMNVEV (reference sequence). CDR3 residues: CASRITGGRGETQYF. CDR3 DNA (partial): TGTGCCAGCCGTATTACGGGAGGGAGGGGAGAGACT.

A word on this clone: The read ends 3 residues early relative to the CDR3; the germline J gene fills the gap. Other DNA sequences of this sample code for an identical CDR3. The chain has TRBV7-6 and TRBJ1-3, with a weak D call TRBD1 (6 bases). The ends were cut back, 2 bases at V and 4 bases at J, with 15 bases in the middle. This CDR3 contains 16 residues. CDR1 and CDR2 from the germline V gene are SGHVS and FNYEAQ. CDR3 amino acids: CASSLQTAGAGNTIYF. The sequenced CDR3 bases are TGTGCCAGCAGCTTACAGACAGCAGGGGCCGGAAACACC.